The 15 T cell receptor beta chains below all came from one sample that was sequenced in a study of identifying expanded T cells in peripheral blood (dated 2019 in TCRdb). Receptor libraries were prepared by the immunoSEQ multiplex PCR assay. TCRdb holds this immuneACCESS table with in-frame rearrangements only. Some clones are missing; in checked studies, unresolved V genes explain under half, and the rest has no known cause. This sample comprises about 81,000 clones, 84% of them detected only once. Together, the top ten hold about 20% of the sample. Material for sequencing was blood. The receptor set was obtained from a person aged 18 to 75 in good health.

The rearrangement links TRBV25-1 to TRBJ2-7; possibly TRBD1 for D (5 bases). V dropped 6 bases and J dropped 2 bases, with 5 bases sitting between them. The CDR3 extends over 11 amino acids. CDR1 and CDR2 from the germline V gene are MGHDK and SYGVNS. The CDR3 sequence: CASRTAYEQYF. For the CDR3, the DNA is TGTGCCAGCAGGACAGCCTACGAGCAGTACTTC.

CDR3 DNA: TGTGCCAGCAGCCGGGGACCCGGGAGTGAAAAACTGTTTTTT. It specifies CASSRGPGSEKLFF. J is TRBJ1-4 and V is TRBV5-8; tentatively, D is TRBD1 (5 bases). The CDR3 loop spans 14 amino acids. Germline V gene sequence: CDR1 SGHTS, CDR2 YDEGEE. The germline V and J ends were trimmed by 4 bases and 7 bases, with 14 bases remaining between them.

This clone was seen a few times. The CDR3, as DNA: TGTGCCAGCAGCTGGGGACTAGCGGGAGGTTCCGGAATCAATGAGCAGTTCTTC. This translates into CASSWGLAGGSGINEQFF. This sequence joins TRBV7-6 and TRBJ2-1; 15 nucleotides agree with TRBD2. CDR1 is SGHVS, CDR2 FNYEAQ, per germline. The CDR3 sequence is 18 residues long. The V gene end was trimmed by 4 bases and the J gene end by 6 bases; junction bases not matched to a gene: 10.

The chain joins TRBV9 to TRBJ2-7, with D unresolved. CDR3 length: 15 residues. Per germline, CDR1 SGDLS and CDR2 YYNGEE. The V end lost 4 bases, the J end lost 0 bases, and 14 bases lay between the germline ends. CDR3 in DNA: TGTGCCAGCAGCCTTGGACCCAACACCTCCTACGAGCAGTACTTC. Residues: CASSLGPNTSYEQYF.

The chain has TRBV9 and TRBJ2-3; 8 nucleotides match TRBD1. Per germline, CDR1 SGDLS and CDR2 YYNGEE. The CDR3 runs 17 residues. V trimming: 1 base; J trimming: 0 bases; junction bases outside the gene matches: 7. CDR3 in DNA: TGTGCCAGCAGCGTAACGTCAGGGGGCGCAAGCACAGATACGCAGTATTTT. The encoded protein is CASSVTSGGASTDTQYF.

The chain uses TRBV7-2 and TRBJ2-3; D not resolved. V gave up 1 base and J gave up 5 bases, with 16 bases separating them. The germline gives CDR1 SGHTA, CDR2 FQGNSA. The CDR3 runs to 16 residues. DNA of the CDR3: TGTGCCAGCAGCTTAGGGTGGTCTTCCGCAGGAGATACGCAGTATTTT. It codes for CASSLGWSSAGDTQYF.

This clone is a singleton in its sample. V is TRBV30 and J is TRBJ1-1, with 10 bases identical to TRBD1. The germline V gene has CDR1 GTSNPN and CDR2 SVGIG (reference sequence). This CDR3 is built from 16 residues. V gave up 3 bases and J gave up 0 bases; unmatched junction bases: 7. CDR3 residues: CAWRGGTGVMNTEAFF. CDR3 nucleotides: TGTGCCTGGAGAGGAGGGACAGGGGTTATGAACACTGAAGCTTTCTTT.

This chain uses TRBV5-1 with TRBJ2-3, with D perhaps TRBD2 (6 bases). CDR3 length: 16 amino acids. Germline V gene sequence: CDR1 SGHRS, CDR2 YFSETQ. The V and J ends lost 5 bases and 4 bases respectively, with 20 bases between them. CDR3 region: CASSNGLYGGSDTQYF. CDR3 in DNA: TGCGCCAGCAGTAACGGCCTATACGGGGGATCAGATACGCAGTATTTT. Looking up the rest from reference TRBV5-1 and TRBJ2-3 gives the full variable domain: KAGVTQTPRYLIKTRGQQVTLSCSPISGHRSVSWYQQTPGQGLQFLFEYFSETQRNKGNFPGRFSGRQFSNSRSEMNVSTLELGDSALYLCASSNGLYGGSDTQYFGPGTRLTVL.

This chain links TRBV7-9 with TRBJ1-3, with 8 positions matching TRBD1. The J segment lost 10 bases and the V segment lost 6 bases, leaving 11 bases of the junction unmatched. Germline lookup yields CDR1 SEHNR and CDR2 FQNEAQ (reference sequence). The CDR3 runs 14 residues. CDR3 region: CASRDPGQERTIYF. CDR3 DNA: TGTGCCAGCAGGGATCCGGGACAGGAAAGAACCATATATTTT.

The chain recombines TRBV20-1 with TRBJ2-7; tentative D call: TRBD1 (5 bases). The CDR3 covers 11 residues. CDR1 and CDR2 (germline): DFQATT, SNEGSKA (reference sequence). With 3 bases removed from V and 9 bases from J, the gap between germline ends came to 12 bases. The CDR3 reads CSASPAQGQYF. The CDR3 nucleotides are TGCAGTGCTAGTCCCGCGCAGGGGCAGTACTTC.

This rearrangement joins TRBV13 to TRBJ2-7, with D unresolved. This CDR3 has 13 amino acids. V was trimmed by 2 bases and J by 3 bases, leaving 8 bases between them. Germline lookup yields CDR1 PRHDT and CDR2 FYEKMQ (reference sequence). DNA of the CDR3: TGTGCCAGCAGCTTAAATCTCTTCTACGAGCAGTACTTC. Amino acid sequence: CASSLNLFYEQYF.

The chain has TRBV10-3 and TRBJ2-3; D is possibly TRBD2 (6 bases). V was shortened by 4 bases and J by 2 bases, with 10 bases between the two germline ends. CDR1 and CDR2 from the germline V gene are ENHRY and SYGVKD. This CDR3 has 14 residues. The CDR3 nucleotides are TGTGCCATCAGTGTTGGGGAGGACACAGATACGCAGTATTTT. This gives the protein CAISVGEDTDTQYF.

V is TRBV7-6 and J is TRBJ2-5, with D unresolved. V was pared by 2 bases and J by 3 bases, with 13 bases between. Germline CDR1 reads SGHVS; CDR2 reads FNYEAQ. The CDR3 sequence is 15 residues long. In DNA, the CDR3 is TGTGCCAGCAGCTTATTCCTCCGGCCGGAAGAGACCCAGTACTTC. Amino acids: CASSLFLRPEETQYF.

This chain joins TRBV28 and TRBJ2-1, with 8 nucleotides matching TRBD2. Germline V gene lookup returns CDR1 MDHEN and CDR2 SYDVKM. Trimming took 10 bases from V and 0 from J; bases not matched to a gene: 17. The CDR3 runs 18 residues. The CDR3 here is CATKGGGLGASSYNEQFF. DNA of the CDR3: TGTGCCACCAAGGGCGGGGGGCTAGGGGCCAGCTCCTACAATGAGCAGTTCTTC. Together with reference TRBV28 and TRBJ2-1, the CDR3 gives the full variable domain: DVKVTQSSRYLVKRTGEKVFLECVQDMDHENMFWYRQDPGLGLRLIYFSYDVKMKEKGDIPEGYSVSREKKERFSLILESASTNQTSMYLCATKGGGLGASSYNEQFFGPGTRLTVL.

CDR3 in amino acids: CASSLGGTGPTDTQYF. The DNA for the CDR3 is TGTGCCAGCAGCTTGGGGGGGACAGGGCCCACAGATACGCAGTATTTT. This chain uses TRBV5-5 with TRBJ2-3; 9 bases align to TRBD1. This CDR3 is 16 amino acids long. Trimming cost V 0 bases and J 2 bases; bases outside gene matches: 4. The germline V gene encodes CDR1 SGHKS and CDR2 YYEKEE (reference sequence).